This T cell receptor beta chain was profiled in a study of vaccination effects on CD4 cells after COVID-19. For the study at large: Specimens were obtained from a couple of convalescent patients 16 days and one week prior to vaccination.

Note on this clone: Its antigen is still unknown.

Data came from immunoSEQ multiplex PCR; TCRdb stores just in-frame clones and leaves some out. The table has fewer than 35,000 clones, 72% seen once. Antigen-specific CD4+ T cell clonotypes were called by their expansion after viral peptide-pool culture in ViraFEST. Upon completion of about 10 days in culture, CD4+ T cells were isolated. The individual was infected with SARS-CoV-2 between March and December 2020, as confirmed by PCR. CDR1 and CDR2 from the germline V gene are SGHRS and YFSETQ. The CDR3 runs 14 residues. V dropped 3 bases and J dropped 5; count of bases not matched to a gene: 6. Findings and limits, study-wide: Few convalescent patients were included, and no early post-infection timepoints were sampled. The post-vaccine spike-reactive clones of convalescents showed a predominance of new vaccine-induced clones.

The chain links TRBV5-1 to TRBJ2-7, with TRBD1 identical over 9 bases. The clonotype was recovered from a human donor who had a prior SARS-CoV-2 infection. The sample in question was CD4+ T cells from PBMCs cultured with a peptide pool, obtained before COVID-19 vaccination. This CDR3 is CASSWTGALDEQYF. CDR3 bases: TGCGCCAGCAGCTGGACAGGGGCCCTAGACGAGCAGTACTTC.